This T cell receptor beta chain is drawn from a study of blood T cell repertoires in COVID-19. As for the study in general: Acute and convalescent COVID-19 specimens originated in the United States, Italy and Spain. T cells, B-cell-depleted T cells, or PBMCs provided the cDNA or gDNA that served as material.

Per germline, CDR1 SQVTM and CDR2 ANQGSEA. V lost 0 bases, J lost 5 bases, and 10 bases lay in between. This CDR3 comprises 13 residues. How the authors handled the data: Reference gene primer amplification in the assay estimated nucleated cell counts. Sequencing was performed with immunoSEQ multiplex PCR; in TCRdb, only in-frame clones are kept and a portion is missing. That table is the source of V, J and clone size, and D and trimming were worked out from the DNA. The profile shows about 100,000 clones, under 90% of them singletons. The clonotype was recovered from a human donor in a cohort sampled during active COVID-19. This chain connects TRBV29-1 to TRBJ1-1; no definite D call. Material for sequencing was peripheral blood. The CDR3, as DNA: TGCAGCGTTGAAGAGGCGGGTCGAACTGAAGCTTTCTTT. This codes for CSVEEAGRTEAFF.